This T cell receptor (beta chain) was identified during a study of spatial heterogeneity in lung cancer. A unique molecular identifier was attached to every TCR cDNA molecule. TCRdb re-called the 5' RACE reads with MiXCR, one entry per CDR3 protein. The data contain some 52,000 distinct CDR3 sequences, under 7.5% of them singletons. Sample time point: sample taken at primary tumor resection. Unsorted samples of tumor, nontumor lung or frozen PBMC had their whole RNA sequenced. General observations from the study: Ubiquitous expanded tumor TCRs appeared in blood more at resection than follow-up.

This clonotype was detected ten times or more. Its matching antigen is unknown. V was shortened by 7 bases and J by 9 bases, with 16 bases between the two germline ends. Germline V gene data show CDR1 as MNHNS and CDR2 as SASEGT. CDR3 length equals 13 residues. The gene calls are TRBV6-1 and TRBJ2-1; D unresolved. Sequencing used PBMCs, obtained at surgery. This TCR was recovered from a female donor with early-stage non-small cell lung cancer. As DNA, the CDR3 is TGTGCCAGCATCCCTAGTAGATTGGGTGAGCAGTTCTTC. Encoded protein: CASIPSRLGEQFF.